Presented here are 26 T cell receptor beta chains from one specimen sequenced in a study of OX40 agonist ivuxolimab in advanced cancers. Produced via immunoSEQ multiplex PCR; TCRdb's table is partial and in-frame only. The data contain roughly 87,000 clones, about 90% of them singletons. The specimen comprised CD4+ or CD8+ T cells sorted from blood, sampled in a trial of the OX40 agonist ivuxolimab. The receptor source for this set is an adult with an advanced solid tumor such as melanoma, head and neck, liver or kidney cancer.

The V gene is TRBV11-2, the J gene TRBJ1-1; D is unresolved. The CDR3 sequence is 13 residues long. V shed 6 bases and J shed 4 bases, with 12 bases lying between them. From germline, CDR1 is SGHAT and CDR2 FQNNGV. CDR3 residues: CASRRELGTEAFF. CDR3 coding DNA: TGTGCCAGCAGGAGGGAGTTGGGCACTGAAGCTTTCTTT. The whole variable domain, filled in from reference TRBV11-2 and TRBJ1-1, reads EAGVAQSPRYKIIEKRQSVAFWCNPISGHATLYWYQQILGQGPKLLIQFQNNGVVDDSQLPKDRFSAERLKGVDSTLKIQPAKLEDSAVYLCASRRELGTEAFFGQGTRLTVV.

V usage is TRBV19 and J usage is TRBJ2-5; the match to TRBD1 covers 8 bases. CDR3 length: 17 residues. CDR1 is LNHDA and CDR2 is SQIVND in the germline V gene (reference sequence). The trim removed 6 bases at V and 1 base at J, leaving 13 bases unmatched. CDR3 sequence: CASSSFSTGQGQETQYF. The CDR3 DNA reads TGTGCCAGTAGCTCCTTCTCTACTGGACAGGGCCAAGAGACCCAGTACTTC.

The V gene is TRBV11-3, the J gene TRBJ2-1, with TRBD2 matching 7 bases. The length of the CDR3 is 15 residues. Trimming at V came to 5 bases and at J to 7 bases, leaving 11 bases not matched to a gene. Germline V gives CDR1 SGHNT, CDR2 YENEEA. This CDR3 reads CASSTYPGLTNEQFF. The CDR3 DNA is TGTGCCAGCAGCACATATCCGGGACTAACGAATGAGCAGTTCTTC.

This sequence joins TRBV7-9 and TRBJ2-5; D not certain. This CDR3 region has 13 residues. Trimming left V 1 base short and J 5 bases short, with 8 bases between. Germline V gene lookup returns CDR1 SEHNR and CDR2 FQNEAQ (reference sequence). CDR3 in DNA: TGTGCCAGCAGCTTAGGAAGTATCGAGACCCAGTACTTC. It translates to CASSLGSIETQYF.

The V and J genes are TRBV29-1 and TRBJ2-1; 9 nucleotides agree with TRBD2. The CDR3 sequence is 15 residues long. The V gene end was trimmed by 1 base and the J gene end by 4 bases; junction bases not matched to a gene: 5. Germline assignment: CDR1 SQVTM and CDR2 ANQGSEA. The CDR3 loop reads CSVEGSSGVYNEQFF. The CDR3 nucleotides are TGCAGCGTTGAAGGGTCTAGCGGGGTGTACAATGAGCAGTTCTTC.

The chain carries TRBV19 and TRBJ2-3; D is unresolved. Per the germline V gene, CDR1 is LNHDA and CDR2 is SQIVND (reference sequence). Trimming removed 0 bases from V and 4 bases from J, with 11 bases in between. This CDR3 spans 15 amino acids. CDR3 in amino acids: CASSIDLEVADTQYF. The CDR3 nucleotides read TGTGCCAGTAGTATAGATCTAGAGGTGGCAGATACGCAGTATTTT.

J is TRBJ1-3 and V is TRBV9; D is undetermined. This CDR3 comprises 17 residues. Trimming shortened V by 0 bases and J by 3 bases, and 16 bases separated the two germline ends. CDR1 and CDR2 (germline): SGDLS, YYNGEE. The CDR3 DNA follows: TGTGCCAGCAGCGTAGGGTCCTTGAGAGGTGGTGGAAACACCATATATTTT. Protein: CASSVGSLRGGGNTIYF. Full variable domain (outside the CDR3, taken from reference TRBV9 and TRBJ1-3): DSGVTQTPKHLITATGQRVTLRCSPRSGDLSVYWYQQSLDQGLQFLIQYYNGEERAKGNILERFSAQQFPDLHSELNLSSLELGDSALYFCASSVGSLRGGGNTIYFGEGSWLTVV.

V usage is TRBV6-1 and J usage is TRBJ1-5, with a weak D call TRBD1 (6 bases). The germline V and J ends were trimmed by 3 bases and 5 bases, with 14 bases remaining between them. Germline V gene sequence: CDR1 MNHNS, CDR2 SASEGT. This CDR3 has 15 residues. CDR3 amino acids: CASSDRNRVYQPQHF. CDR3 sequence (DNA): TGTGCCAGCAGTGATAGGAACAGGGTATATCAGCCCCAGCATTTT.

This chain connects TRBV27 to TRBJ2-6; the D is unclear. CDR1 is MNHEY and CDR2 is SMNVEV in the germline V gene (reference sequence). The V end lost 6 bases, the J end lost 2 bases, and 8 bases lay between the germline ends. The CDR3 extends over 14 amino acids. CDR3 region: CASSQIAGANVLTF. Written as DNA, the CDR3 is TGTGCCAGCAGCCAGATTGCTGGGGCCAACGTCCTGACTTTC.

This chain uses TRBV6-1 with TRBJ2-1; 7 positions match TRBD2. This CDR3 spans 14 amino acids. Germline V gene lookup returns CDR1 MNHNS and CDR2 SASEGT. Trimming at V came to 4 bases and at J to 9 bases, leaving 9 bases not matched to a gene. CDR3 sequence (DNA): TGTGCCAGCAGTGGGTTCTCTGGGGGGGGTGAGCAGTTCTTC. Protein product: CASSGFSGGGEQFF.

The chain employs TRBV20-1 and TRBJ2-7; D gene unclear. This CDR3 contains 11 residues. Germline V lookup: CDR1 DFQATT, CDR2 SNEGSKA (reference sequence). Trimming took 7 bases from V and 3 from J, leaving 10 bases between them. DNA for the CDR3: TGCAGTGTAAAAAGTTTCTACGAGCAGTACTTC. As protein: CSVKSFYEQYF.

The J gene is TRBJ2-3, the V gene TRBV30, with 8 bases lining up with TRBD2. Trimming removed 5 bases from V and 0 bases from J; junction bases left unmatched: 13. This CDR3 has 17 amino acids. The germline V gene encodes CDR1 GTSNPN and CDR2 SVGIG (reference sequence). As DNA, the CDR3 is TGTGCCTGGGGACCAGGACTAGCAGAAACTAGCACAGATACGCAGTATTTT. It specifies CAWGPGLAETSTDTQYF.

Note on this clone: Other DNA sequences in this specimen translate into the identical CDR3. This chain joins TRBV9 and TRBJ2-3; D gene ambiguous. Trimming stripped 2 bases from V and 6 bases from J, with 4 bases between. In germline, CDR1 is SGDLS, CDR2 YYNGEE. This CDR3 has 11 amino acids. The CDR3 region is CASSVADTQYF. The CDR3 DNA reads TGTGCCAGCAGCGTTGCCGATACGCAGTATTTT.

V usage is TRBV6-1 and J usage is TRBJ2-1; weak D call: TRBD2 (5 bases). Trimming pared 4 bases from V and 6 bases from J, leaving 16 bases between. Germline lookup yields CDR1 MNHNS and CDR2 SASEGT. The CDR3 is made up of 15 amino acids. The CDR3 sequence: CASSAARGPGNEQFF. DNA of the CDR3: TGTGCCAGCAGTGCCGCGAGAGGGCCTGGCAATGAGCAGTTCTTC.

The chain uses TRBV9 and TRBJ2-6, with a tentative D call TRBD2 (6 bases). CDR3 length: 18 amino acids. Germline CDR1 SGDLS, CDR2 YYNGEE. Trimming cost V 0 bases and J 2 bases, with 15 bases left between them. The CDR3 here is CASSVGFLAGTGANVLTF. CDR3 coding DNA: TGTGCCAGCAGCGTAGGATTTCTGGCGGGGACTGGGGCCAACGTCCTGACTTTC.

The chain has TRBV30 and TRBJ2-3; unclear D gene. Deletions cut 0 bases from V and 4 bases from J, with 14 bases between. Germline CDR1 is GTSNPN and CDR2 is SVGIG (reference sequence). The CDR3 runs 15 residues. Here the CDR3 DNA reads TGTGCCTGGAGTGTACATCCGGGCAGATCAGATACGCAGTATTTT. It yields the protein CAWSVHPGRSDTQYF. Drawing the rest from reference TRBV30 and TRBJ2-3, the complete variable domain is SQTIHQWPATLVQPVGSPLSLECTVEGTSNPNLYWYRQAAGRGLQLLFYSVGIGQISSEVPQNLSASRPQDRQFILSSKKLLLSDSGFYLCAWSVHPGRSDTQYFGPGTRLTVL.

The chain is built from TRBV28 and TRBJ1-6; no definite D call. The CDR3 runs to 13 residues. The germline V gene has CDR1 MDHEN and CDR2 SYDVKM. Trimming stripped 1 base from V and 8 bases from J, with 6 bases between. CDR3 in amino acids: CASSLLQYSPLHF. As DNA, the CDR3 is TGTGCCAGCAGTTTATTGCAGTATTCACCCCTCCACTTT.

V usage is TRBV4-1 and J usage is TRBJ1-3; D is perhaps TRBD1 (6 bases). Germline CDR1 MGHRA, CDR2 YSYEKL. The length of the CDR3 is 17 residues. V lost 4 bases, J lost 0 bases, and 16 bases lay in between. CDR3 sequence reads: CASSPQAGAVSGNTIYF. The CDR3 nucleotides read TGCGCCAGCAGCCCCCAGGCGGGGGCCGTCTCTGGAAACACCATATATTTT.

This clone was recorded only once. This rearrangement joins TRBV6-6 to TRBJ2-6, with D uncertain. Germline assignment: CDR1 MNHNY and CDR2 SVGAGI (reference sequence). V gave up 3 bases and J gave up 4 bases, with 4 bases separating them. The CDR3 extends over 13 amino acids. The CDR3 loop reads CASSYEGANVLTF. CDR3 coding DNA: TGTGCCAGCAGTTATGAGGGGGCCAACGTCCTGACTTTC.

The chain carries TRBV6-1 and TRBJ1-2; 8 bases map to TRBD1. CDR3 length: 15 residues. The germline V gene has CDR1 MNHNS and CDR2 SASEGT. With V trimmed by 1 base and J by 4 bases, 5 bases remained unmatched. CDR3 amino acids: CASSEGQGATYGYTF. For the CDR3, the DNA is TGTGCCAGCAGTGAAGGGCAGGGGGCGACCTATGGCTACACCTTC.

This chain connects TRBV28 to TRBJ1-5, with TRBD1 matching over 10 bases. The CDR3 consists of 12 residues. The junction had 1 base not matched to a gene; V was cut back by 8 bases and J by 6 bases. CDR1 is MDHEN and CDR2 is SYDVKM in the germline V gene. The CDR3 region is CASGQGGQPQHF. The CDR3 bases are TGTGCCAGCGGACAGGGGGGTCAGCCCCAGCATTTT.

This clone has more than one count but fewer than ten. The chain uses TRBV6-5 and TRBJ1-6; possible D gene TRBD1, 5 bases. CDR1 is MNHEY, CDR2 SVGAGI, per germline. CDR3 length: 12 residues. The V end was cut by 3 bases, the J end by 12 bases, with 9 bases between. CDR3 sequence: CASSYGGLPLHF. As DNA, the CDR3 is TGTGCCAGCAGTTATGGGGGTTTACCCCTCCACTTT.

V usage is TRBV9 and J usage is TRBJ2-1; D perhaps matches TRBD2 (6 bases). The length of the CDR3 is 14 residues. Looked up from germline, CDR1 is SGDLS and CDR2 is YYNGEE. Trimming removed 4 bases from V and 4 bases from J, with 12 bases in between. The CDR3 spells CASSPKLAYNEQFF. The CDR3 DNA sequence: TGTGCCAGCAGCCCTAAGCTAGCGTACAATGAGCAGTTCTTC.

The DNA of the CDR3 is TGTGCCAGCAACTTTCAGGGGGCGGATAACTATGGCTACACCTTC. Its protein product is CASNFQGADNYGYTF. J is TRBJ1-2 and V is TRBV28, with 8 bases that match TRBD1. Germline loops: CDR1 MDHEN, CDR2 SYDVKM. Trimming cost V 7 bases and J 1 base; bases outside gene matches: 8. This CDR3 has 15 amino acids.

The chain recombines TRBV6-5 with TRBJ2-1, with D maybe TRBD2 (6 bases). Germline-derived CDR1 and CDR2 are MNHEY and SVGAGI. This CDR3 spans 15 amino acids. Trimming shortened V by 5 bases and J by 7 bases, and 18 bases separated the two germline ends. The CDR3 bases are TGTGCCAGCAGTGCCCTCCTCGGGAGTGCGAATGAGCAGTTCTTC. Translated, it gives CASSALLGSANEQFF.

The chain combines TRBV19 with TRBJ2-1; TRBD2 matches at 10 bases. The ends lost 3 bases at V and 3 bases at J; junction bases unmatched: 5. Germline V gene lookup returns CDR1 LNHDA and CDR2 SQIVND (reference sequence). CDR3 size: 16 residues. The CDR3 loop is CASSMGAGGLYNEQFF. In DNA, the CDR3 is TGTGCCAGTAGTATGGGAGCGGGGGGGCTCTACAATGAGCAGTTCTTC.